This T cell receptor beta chain originates from a study of T cell responses to AZD1222 COVID-19 vaccine. Study conclusions and caveats: Seropositive status at baseline applied to only 6 or 7 AZD1222 recipients. Donors were largely white British and mainly female; clonal diversity was possibly underestimated.

Measured with immunoSEQ multiplex PCR; TCRdb has only the in-frame clones, and not every one. The sample holds around 140,000 clones, 93% seen once. There are 16 residues in the CDR3. Germline V gene data show CDR1 as MNHEY and CDR2 as SVGEGT. The V end was cut by 0 bases, the J end by 11 bases, with 20 bases between. Concerning this clone: Its antigen is still unknown.

The chain has TRBV6-2 or TRBV6-3 and TRBJ2-1; D might be TRBD2 (6 bases). The receptor was isolated from an adult in good health. Sequenced here: peripheral blood, sampled on day 0 of AZD1222 vaccination. CDR3 DNA: TGTGCCAGCAGTTACTCCCAGACTAGACCCACCCCTAAGCAGTTCTTC. Amino acids: CASSYSQTRPTPKQFF.